The rows below give T cell receptor beta chains drawn from one sample of a study of cytomegalovirus exposure and HLA in healthy donors. TCRdb's copy holds only in-frame clones and misses some; the assay was immunoSEQ multiplex PCR. The data hold around 150,000 clones, with 60% to 80% observed a single time. The source material was PBMCs. Every receptor here comes from a man aged 50 to 59 in good health and CMV-seropositive. The CDR3 runs from the conserved cysteine through the conserved F or W. D genes are given only for firm matches. Not all rows give a size; the values are once, few, many and, for expanded clones, a class.

>TRBV13|.|.|TRBJ2-1
CASSWVAGRNIDEQFF
TGTGCCAGCAGCTGGGTCGCGGGGCGCAATATCGATGAGCAGTTCTTC
>TRBV7-2|.|.|TRBJ1-4
CASSFNRANEKLFF
TGTGCCAGCAGCTTCAACAGAGCTAATGAAAAACTGTTTTTT
>TRBV9|.|TRBD2|TRBJ2-3
CASSVAGGVGDTQYF
TGTGCCAGCAGCGTAGCCGGGGGGGTCGGAGATACGCAGTATTTT
>TRBV27|few|TRBD1|TRBJ1-3
CASSSGQVDFSGNTIYF
TGTGCCAGCAGTTCGGGACAGGTTGATTTCTCTGGAAACACCATATATTTT
>TRBV7-9|.|TRBD1|TRBJ2-5
CASRAGTGGETQYF
TGTGCCAGCAGGGCGGGGACAGGAGGAGAGACCCAGTACTTC
>TRBV10-3|.|.|TRBJ1-1
CAISDRGGTEAFF
TGTGCCATCAGTGACAGGGGTGGGACTGAAGCTTTCTTT
>TRBV15|few|.|TRBJ2-6
CATEQSSGANVLTF
TGTGCCACGGAACAGAGCTCTGGGGCCAACGTCCTGACTTTC
>TRBV10-3|.|TRBD2|TRBJ2-2
CAIRRAGGGNTGELFF
TGTGCCATCAGGCGAGCGGGGGGCGGGAACACCGGGGAGCTGTTTTTT
>TRBV2|.|TRBD2|TRBJ2-3
CASSVRTSGGADTQYF
TGTGCCAGCAGTGTAAGGACTAGCGGGGGAGCAGATACGCAGTATTTT
>TRBV27|.|.|TRBJ1-5
CASRESTKGNQPQHF
TGTGCCAGCAGAGAGTCTACGAAAGGCAATCAGCCCCAGCATTTT
>TRBV5-6|.|.|TRBJ2-3
CASSLSRLADTQYF
TGTGCCAGCAGCTTGTCGAGGTTGGCGGATACGCAGTATTTT
>TRBV19|.|TRBD1|TRBJ2-5
CASSATLTGVTNWYF
TGTGCCAGTAGTGCCACTTTGACAGGGGTCACTAATTGGTACTTC
>TRBV6-6|.|TRBD1|TRBJ1-3
CASSRDRSSGNTIYF
TGTGCCAGCAGTCGGGACAGGAGCTCTGGAAACACCATATATTTT
>TRBV6-4|.|TRBD1|TRBJ1-2
CASSDGQGAGGYTF
TGTGCCAGCAGTGACGGGCAGGGGGCCGGTGGCTACACCTTC
>TRBV2|.|.|TRBJ1-1
CASFRTGSNTEAFF
TGTGCCAGTTTTCGTACAGGTTCAAACACTGAAGCTTTCTTT
>TRBV30|.|.|TRBJ2-5
CAWRLGANNRQETQYF
TGTGCCTGGAGGCTTGGGGCCAATAACCGACAAGAGACCCAGTACTTC
>TRBV19|.|TRBD2|TRBJ2-1
CASSIDLFAGGYNEQFF
TGTGCCAGTAGTATAGATCTATTCGCGGGGGGCTACAATGAGCAGTTCTTC
>TRBV7-9|.|.|TRBJ1-2
CASSSPEEGGYTF
TGTGCCAGCAGCTCGCCGGAGGAGGGTGGCTACACCTTC
>TRBV29-1|.|TRBD1|TRBJ2-3
CSVGTPDREDTQYF
TGCAGCGTTGGGACCCCGGACAGGGAAGATACGCAGTATTTT
>TRBV9|.|TRBD1|TRBJ2-1
CASSPLTGEDGNEQFF
TGTGCCAGCAGCCCCCTGACAGGGGAAGATGGCAATGAGCAGTTCTTC
>TRBV4-1|.|TRBD1|TRBJ1-4
CASSQSHPGQNEKLFF
TGCGCCAGCAGCCAATCTCATCCGGGACAGAATGAAAAACTGTTTTTT
>TRBV18|.|.|TRBJ2-7
CASSVEDEQYF
TGTGCCAGCTCAGTTGAGGACGAGCAGTACTTC
>TRBV7-9|.|.|TRBJ2-7
CASSSTAEAGNYEQYF
TGTGCCAGCAGCTCGACTGCAGAGGCCGGGAACTACGAGCAGTACTTC
>TRBV7-9|.|.|TRBJ2-5
CASSLLGVSGDNQETQYF
TGTGCCAGCAGCTTATTGGGTGTTTCAGGGGATAACCAAGAGACCCAGTACTTC
>TRBV5-5|few|.|TRBJ2-7
CASSLVTGTDLYEQYF
TGTGCCAGCAGCTTGGTAACAGGGACGGACCTTTACGAGCAGTACTTC
>TRBV19|.|.|TRBJ1-6
CASQEDWGSPLHF
TGTGCCAGTCAGGAGGACTGGGGTTCACCCCTCCACTTT
>TRBV5-6|.|TRBD1|TRBJ2-2
CASSLTPDRATGELFF
TGTGCCAGCAGCCTTACTCCTGACAGGGCGACCGGGGAGCTGTTTTTT
>TRBV7-8|.|.|TRBJ2-1
CASSLETFNEQFF
TGTGCCAGCAGCTTAGAGACTTTCAATGAGCAGTTCTTC
>TRBV7-9|few|.|TRBJ1-3
CASSLWVGQAKSGNTIYF
TGTGCCAGCAGCTTATGGGTGGGGCAGGCGAAATCTGGAAACACCATATATTTT
>TRBV5-1|.|TRBD1|TRBJ1-4
CASSPGQAINEKLFF
TGCGCCAGCAGCCCTGGACAGGCGATTAATGAAAAACTGTTTTTT
>TRBV2|few|TRBD2|TRBJ2-1
CASSLGTSSYNEQFF
TGTGCCAGCAGTCTCGGGACTAGCTCCTACAATGAGCAGTTCTTC
>TRBV6-6|once|TRBD2|TRBJ2-7
CASIAGGLFYEQYF
TGTGCCAGCATAGCGGGGGGCCTGTTTTACGAGCAGTACTTC
>TRBV5-5|.|.|TRBJ2-7
CASSLNLDKQTAYEQYF
TGTGCCAGCAGCTTGAATCTGGACAAACAAACCGCTTACGAGCAGTACTTC
>TRBV11-2|.|.|TRBJ2-2
CASSPRLSGSLGTGELFF
TGTGCCAGCAGCCCCAGGTTATCGGGGTCGTTGGGAACCGGGGAGCTGTTTTTT
>TRBV2|.|.|TRBJ1-6
CASSEALQNSYNSPLHF
TGTGCCAGCAGTGAAGCTTTGCAGAACTCCTATAATTCACCCCTCCACTTT
>TRBV6-1|.|.|TRBJ1-2
CASSEAWAEYGYTF
TGTGCCAGCAGTGAAGCCTGGGCCGAGTATGGCTACACCTTC
>TRBV4-1|.|TRBD1|TRBJ1-2
CASSQAETGSYGYTF
TGCGCCAGCAGCCAAGCGGAGACAGGGTCCTATGGCTACACCTTC
>TRBV28|.|TRBD1|TRBJ1-6
CASSFGTGDGHSPLHF
TGTGCCAGCAGTTTCGGGACAGGGGATGGGCATTCACCCCTCCACTTT
>TRBV4-1|.|.|TRBJ2-6
CASNPGQGHSSGANVLTF
TGCGCCAGCAACCCCGGCCAGGGGCATAGCTCTGGGGCCAACGTCCTGACTTTC
>TRBV28|.|.|TRBJ1-5
CASSFPGISNQPQHF
TGTGCCAGCAGTTTCCCAGGGATTAGCAATCAGCCCCAGCATTTT
>TRBV9|.|.|TRBJ2-7
CASSVERQDYEQYF
TGTGCCAGCAGCGTAGAGCGACAGGACTACGAGCAGTACTTC
>TRBV7-2|.|TRBD2|TRBJ2-1
CASSFTSGGLGEQFF
TGTGCCAGCAGCTTTACTAGCGGGGGATTGGGTGAGCAGTTCTTC
>TRBV28|.|.|TRBJ2-3
CASCPSTDTQYF
TGTGCCAGCTGTCCGAGCACAGATACGCAGTATTTT
>TRBV5-6|few|.|TRBJ1-1
CASSLVPTGTEAFF
TGTGCCAGCAGCCTCGTCCCGACCGGGACAGAAGCTTTCTTT
>TRBV5-1|.|.|TRBJ1-2
CASSLGQAEGYTF
TGCGCCAGCAGCTTGGGGCAGGCTGAGGGCTACACCTTC
>TRBV7-2|.|TRBD1|TRBJ1-6
CASSLVPVDRGNSPLHF
TGTGCCAGCAGCTTAGTGCCCGTTGACAGGGGAAATTCACCCCTCCACTTT
>TRBV5-4|.|TRBD2|TRBJ2-3
CASSSGLAGARTDTQYF
TGTGCCAGCAGCTCGGGACTAGCGGGGGCGCGCACAGATACGCAGTATTTT